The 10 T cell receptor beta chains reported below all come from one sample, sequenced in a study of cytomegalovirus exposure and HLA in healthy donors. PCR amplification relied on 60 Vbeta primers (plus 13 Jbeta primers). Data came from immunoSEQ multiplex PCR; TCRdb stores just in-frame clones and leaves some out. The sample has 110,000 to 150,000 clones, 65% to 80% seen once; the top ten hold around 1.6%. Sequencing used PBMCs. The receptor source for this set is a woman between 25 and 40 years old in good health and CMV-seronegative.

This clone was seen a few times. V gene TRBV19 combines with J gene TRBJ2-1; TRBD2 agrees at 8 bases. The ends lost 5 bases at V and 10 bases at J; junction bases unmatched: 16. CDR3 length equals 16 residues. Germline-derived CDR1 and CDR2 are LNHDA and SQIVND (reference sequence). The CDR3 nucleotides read TGTGCCAGTAGTGGAAGTCGAGCGGGGGACATTGGGGAGCAGTTCTTC. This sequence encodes CASSGSRAGDIGEQFF.

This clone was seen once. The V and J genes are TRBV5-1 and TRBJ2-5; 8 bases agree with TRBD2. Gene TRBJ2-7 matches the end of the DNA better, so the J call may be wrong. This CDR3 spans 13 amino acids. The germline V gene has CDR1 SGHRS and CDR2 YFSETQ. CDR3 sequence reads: CASTKTSGHEQYF. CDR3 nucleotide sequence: TGCGCCAGCACCAAAACTAGCGGCCACGAGCAGTACTTC.

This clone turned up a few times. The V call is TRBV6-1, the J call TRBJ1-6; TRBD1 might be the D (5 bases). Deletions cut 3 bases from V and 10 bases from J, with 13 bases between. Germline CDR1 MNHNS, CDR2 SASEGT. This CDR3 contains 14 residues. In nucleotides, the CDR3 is TGTGCCAGCAGTGATAGGCAGGGAGGCTCACCCCTCCACTTT. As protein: CASSDRQGGSPLHF.

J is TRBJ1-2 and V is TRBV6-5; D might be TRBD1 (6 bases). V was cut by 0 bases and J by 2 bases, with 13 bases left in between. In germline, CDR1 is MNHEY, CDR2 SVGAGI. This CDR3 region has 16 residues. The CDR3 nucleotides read TGTGCCAGCAGTTACTCTCTCGGGGACAACAACTATGGCTACACCTTC. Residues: CASSYSLGDNNYGYTF.

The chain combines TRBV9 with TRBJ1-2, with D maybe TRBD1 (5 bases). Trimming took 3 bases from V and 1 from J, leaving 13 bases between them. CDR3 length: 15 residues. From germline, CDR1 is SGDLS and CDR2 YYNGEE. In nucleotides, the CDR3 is TGTGCCAGCAGCGGAAGAGACAGTGTTAACTATGGCTACACCTTC. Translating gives CASSGRDSVNYGYTF.

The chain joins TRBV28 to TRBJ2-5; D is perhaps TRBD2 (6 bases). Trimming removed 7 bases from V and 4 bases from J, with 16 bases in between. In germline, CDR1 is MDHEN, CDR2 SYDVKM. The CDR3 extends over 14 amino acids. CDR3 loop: CASMDTKGGETQYF. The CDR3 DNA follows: TGTGCCAGCATGGACACCAAGGGAGGAGAGACCCAGTACTTC.

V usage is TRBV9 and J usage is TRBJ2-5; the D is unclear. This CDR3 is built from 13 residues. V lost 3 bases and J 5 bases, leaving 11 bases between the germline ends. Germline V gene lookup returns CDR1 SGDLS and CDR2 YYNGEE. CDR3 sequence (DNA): TGTGCCAGCAGCGCTGGAATCGGGGAGACCCAGTACTTC. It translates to CASSAGIGETQYF.

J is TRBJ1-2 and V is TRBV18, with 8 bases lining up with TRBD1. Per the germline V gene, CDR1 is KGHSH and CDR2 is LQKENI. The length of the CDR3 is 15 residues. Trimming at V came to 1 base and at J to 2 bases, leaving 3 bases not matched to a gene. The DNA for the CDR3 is TGTGCCAGCTCACCACGGGGACAGGCCAACTATGGCTACACCTTC. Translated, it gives CASSPRGQANYGYTF.

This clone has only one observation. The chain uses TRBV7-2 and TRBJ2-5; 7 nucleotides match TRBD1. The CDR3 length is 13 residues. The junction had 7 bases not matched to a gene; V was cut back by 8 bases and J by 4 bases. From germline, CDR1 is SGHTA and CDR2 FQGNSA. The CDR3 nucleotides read TGTGCCAGCTCGACGACAGGGTCAGAGACCCAGTACTTC. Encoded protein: CASSTTGSETQYF.

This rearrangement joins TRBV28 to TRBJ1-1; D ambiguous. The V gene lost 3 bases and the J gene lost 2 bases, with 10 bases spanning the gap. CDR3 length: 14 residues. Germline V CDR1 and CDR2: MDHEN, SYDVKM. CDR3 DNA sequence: TGTGCCAGCAGTTTTGTACAAACCAACACTGAAGCTTTCTTT. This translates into CASSFVQTNTEAFF.